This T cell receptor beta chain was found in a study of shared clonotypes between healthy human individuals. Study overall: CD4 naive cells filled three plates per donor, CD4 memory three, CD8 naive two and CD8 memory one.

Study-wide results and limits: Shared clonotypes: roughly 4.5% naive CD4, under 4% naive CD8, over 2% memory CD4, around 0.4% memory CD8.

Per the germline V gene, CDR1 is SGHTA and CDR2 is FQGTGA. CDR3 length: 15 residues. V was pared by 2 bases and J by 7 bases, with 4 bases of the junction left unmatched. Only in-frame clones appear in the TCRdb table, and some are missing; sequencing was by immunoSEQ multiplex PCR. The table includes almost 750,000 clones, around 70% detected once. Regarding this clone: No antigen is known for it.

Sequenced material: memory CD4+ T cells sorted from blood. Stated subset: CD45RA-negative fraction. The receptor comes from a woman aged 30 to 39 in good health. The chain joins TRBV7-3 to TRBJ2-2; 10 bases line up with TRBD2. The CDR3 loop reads CASSLASGSHGELFF. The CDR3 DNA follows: TGTGCCAGCAGCTTAGCTAGCGGGAGTCACGGGGAGCTGTTTTTT.